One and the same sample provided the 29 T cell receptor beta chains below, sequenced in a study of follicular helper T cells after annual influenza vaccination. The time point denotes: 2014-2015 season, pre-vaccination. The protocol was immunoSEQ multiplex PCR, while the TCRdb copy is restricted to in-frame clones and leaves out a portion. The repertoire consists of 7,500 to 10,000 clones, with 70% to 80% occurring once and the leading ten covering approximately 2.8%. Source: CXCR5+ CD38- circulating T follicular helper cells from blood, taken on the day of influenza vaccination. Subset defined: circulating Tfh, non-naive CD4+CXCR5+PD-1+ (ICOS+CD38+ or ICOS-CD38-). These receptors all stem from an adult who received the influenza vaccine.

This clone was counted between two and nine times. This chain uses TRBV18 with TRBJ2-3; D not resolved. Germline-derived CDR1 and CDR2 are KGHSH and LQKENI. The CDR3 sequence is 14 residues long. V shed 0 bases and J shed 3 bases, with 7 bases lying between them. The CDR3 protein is CASSPPGSTDTQYF. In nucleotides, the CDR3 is TGTGCCAGCTCACCACCGGGGTCGACAGATACGCAGTATTTT.

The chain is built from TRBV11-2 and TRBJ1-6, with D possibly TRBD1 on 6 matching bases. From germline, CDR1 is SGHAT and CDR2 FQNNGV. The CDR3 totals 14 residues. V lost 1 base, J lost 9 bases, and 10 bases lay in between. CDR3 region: CASSLVPRGSPLHF. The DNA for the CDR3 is TGTGCCAGCAGCTTAGTTCCCAGGGGTTCACCCCTCCACTTT.

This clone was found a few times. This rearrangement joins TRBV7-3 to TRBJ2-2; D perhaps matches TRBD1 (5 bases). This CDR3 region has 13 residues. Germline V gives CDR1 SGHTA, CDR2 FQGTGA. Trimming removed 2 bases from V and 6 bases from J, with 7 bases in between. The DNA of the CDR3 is TGTGCCAGCAGCTTACAGGGTTCCGGGGAGCTGTTTTTT. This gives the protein CASSLQGSGELFF.

CDR3 amino acids: CASSSGGTDTQYF. In DNA, the CDR3 is TGCGCCAGCAGCTCGGGGGGCACAGATACGCAGTATTTT. The V gene is TRBV5-1, the J gene TRBJ2-3; possibly TRBD2 for D (6 bases). Germline V gene data show CDR1 as SGHRS and CDR2 as YFSETQ. The CDR3 sequence is 13 residues long. Trimming left V 3 bases short and J 1 base short, with 6 bases between.

The CDR3 bases are TGTGCCTGGAGCCGGAAGGTTCCAGAGACCCAGTACTTC. This gives the protein CAWSRKVPETQYF. J is TRBJ2-5 and V is TRBV30; D not resolved. V was trimmed by 3 bases and J by 4 bases, leaving 12 bases between them. This CDR3 has 13 amino acids. Germline CDR1 and CDR2: GTSNPN and SVGIG (reference sequence).

CDR3 sequence: CASSLSWYGGGSNQPQHF. The CDR3 DNA is TGTGCCAGCAGTTTATCGTGGTATGGTGGGGGCAGCAATCAGCCCCAGCATTTT. V is TRBV28 and J is TRBJ1-5, with a possible D match to TRBD1 (6 bases). The CDR3 totals 18 residues. The germline V gene encodes CDR1 MDHEN and CDR2 SYDVKM. V was cut by 1 base and J by 1 base, with 17 bases left in between.

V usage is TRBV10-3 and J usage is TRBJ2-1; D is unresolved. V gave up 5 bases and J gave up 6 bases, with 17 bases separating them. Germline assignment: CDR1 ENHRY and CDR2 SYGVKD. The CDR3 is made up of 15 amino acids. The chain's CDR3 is CAISYGDPTSNEQFF. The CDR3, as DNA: TGTGCCATCAGTTACGGAGACCCCACAAGCAATGAGCAGTTCTTC.

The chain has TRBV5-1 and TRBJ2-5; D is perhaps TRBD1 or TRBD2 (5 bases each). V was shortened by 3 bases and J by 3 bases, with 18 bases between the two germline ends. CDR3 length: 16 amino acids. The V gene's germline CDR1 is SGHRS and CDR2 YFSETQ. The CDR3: CASSSSGTPKKETQYF. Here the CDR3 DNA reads TGCGCCAGCAGCTCGTCCGGGACCCCAAAAAAAGAGACCCAGTACTTC.

The CDR3 protein is CASSPRTGGSAEAFF. CDR3 DNA sequence: TGTGCCAGCAGTCCCCGGACAGGGGGGAGTGCTGAAGCTTTCTTT. The V and J genes are TRBV6-5 and TRBJ1-1; 10 nucleotides line up with TRBD1. This CDR3 spans 15 amino acids. CDR1 and CDR2 from the germline V gene are MNHEY and SVGAGI. After removal of 5 bases from V and 6 bases from J, the junction contained 9 bases not matched to a gene.

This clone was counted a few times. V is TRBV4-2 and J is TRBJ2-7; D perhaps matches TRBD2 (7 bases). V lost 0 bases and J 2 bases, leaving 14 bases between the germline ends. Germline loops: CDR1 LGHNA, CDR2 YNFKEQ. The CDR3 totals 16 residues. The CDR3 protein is CASSQEGAGATYEQYF. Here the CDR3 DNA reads TGTGCCAGCAGCCAAGAGGGGGCGGGGGCGACCTACGAGCAGTACTTC.

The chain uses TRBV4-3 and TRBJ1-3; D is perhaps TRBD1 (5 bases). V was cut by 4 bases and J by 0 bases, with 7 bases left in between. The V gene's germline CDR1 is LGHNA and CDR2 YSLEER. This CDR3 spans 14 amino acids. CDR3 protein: CASSRQGSGNTIYF. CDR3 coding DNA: TGCGCCAGCAGCCGCCAGGGCTCTGGAAACACCATATATTTT.

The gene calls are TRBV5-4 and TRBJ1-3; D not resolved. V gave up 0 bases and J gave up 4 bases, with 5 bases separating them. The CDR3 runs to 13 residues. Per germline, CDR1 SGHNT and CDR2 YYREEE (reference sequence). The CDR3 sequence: CASSLAGGNTIYF. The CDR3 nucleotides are TGTGCCAGCAGCTTGGCGGGCGGAAACACCATATATTTT.

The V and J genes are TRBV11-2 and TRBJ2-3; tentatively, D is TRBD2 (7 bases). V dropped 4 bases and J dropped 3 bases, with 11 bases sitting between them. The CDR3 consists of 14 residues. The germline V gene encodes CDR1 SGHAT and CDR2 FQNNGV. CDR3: CASSWGGGTDTQYF. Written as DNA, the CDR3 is TGTGCCAGCAGCTGGGGAGGGGGGACAGATACGCAGTATTTT. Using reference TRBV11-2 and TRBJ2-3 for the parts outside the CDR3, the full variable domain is EAGVAQSPRYKIIEKRQSVAFWCNPISGHATLYWYQQILGQGPKLLIQFQNNGVVDDSQLPKDRFSAERLKGVDSTLKIQPAKLEDSAVYLCASSWGGGTDTQYFGPGTRLTVL.

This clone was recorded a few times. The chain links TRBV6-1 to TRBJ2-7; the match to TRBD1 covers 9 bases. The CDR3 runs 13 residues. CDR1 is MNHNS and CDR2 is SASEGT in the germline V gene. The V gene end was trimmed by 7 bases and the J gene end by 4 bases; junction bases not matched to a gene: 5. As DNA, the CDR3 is TGTGCCAGCACGTCGGGACAGGGATACGAGCAGTACTTC. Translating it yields CASTSGQGYEQYF.

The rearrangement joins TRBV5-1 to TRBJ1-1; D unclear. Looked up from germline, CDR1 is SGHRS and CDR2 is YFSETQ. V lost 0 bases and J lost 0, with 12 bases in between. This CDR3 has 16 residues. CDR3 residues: CASSLGSNTLNTEAFF. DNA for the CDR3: TGCGCCAGCAGCTTGGGTTCGAACACCTTGAACACTGAAGCTTTCTTT.

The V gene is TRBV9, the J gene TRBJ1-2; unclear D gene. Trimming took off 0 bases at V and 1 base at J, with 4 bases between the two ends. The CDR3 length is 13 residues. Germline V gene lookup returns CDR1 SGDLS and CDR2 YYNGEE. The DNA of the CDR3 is TGTGCCAGCAGCGTAGGAGTTAACTATGGCTACACCTTC. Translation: CASSVGVNYGYTF.

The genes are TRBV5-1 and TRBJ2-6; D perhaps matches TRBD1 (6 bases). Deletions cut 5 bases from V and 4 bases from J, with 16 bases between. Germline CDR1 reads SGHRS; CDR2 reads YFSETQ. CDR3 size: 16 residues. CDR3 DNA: TGCGCCAGCAGTGGCCTAGGGGGATCCGGGGCCAACGTCCTGACTTTC. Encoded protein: CASSGLGGSGANVLTF.

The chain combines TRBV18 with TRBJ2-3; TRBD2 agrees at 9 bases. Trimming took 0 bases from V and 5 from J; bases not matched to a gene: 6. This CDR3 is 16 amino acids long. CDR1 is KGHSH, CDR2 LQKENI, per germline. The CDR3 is CASSPPSGGPGDTQYF. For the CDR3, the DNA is TGTGCCAGCTCACCACCTAGCGGGGGACCCGGAGATACGCAGTATTTT.

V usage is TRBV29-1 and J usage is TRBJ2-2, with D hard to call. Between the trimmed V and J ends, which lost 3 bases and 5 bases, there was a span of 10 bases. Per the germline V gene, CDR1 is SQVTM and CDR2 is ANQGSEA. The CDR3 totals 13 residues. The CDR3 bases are TGCAGCGTTGATAGGGAAAGGACCGGGGAGCTGTTTTTT. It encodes CSVDRERTGELFF.

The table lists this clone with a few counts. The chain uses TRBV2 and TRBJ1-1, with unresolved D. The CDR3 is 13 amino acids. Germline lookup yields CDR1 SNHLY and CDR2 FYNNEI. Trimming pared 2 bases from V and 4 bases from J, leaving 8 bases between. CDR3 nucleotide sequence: TGTGCCAGCAGTGAAAGGCACCTCACTGAAGCTTTCTTT. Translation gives CASSERHLTEAFF.

DNA of the CDR3: TGTGCCAACAACAGGGGGCCGGATGAAAAACTGTTTTTT. Protein product: CANNRGPDEKLFF. The J gene is TRBJ1-4, the V gene TRBV2; 9 positions agree with TRBD1. The germline V gene has CDR1 SNHLY and CDR2 FYNNEI. The CDR3 is 13 residues long. V gave up 10 bases and J gave up 6 bases; unmatched junction bases: 6.

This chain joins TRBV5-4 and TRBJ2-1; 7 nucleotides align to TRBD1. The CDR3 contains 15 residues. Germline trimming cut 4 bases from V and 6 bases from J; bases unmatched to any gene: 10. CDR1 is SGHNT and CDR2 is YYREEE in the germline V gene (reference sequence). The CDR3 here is CASSLNPTGSNEQFF. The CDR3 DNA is TGTGCCAGCAGCCTTAATCCGACAGGGTCCAATGAGCAGTTCTTC.

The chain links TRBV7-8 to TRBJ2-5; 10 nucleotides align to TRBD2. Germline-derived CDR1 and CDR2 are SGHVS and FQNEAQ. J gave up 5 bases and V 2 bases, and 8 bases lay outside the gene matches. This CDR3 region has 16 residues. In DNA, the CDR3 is TGTGCCAGCAGCTTAAGCCCAGCGGGGGGGCCGGAGACCCAGTACTTC. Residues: CASSLSPAGGPETQYF.

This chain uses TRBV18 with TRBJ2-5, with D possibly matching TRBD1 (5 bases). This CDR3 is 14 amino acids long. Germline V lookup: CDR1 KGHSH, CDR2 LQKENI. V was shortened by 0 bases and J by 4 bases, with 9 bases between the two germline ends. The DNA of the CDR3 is TGTGCCAGCTCACCACCGACAGACCGAGAGACCCAGTACTTC. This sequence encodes CASSPPTDRETQYF.

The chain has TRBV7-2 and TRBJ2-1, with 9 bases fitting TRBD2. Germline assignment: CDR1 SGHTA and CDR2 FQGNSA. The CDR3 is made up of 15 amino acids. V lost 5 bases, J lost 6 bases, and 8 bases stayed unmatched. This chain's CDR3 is CASSPQRGARNEQFF. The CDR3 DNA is TGTGCCAGCAGCCCTCAGCGGGGGGCCCGCAATGAGCAGTTCTTC.

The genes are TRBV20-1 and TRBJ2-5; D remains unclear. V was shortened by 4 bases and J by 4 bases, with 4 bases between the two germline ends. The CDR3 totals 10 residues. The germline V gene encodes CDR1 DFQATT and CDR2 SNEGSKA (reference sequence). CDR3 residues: CSATTETQYF. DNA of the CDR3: TGCAGTGCTACGACAGAGACCCAGTACTTC.

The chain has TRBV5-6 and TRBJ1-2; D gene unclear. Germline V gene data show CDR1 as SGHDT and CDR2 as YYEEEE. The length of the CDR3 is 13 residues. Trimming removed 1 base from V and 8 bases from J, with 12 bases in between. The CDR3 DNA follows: TGTGCCAGCAGCTTGCCCATTTCAGGCGGCTACACCTTC. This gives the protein CASSLPISGGYTF.

The CDR3 loop is CAWNRGLDEKLFF. As DNA, the CDR3 is TGTGCCTGGAACCGGGGTCTGGATGAAAAACTGTTTTTT. This chain uses TRBV30 with TRBJ1-4; D is unclear. Germline V gene lookup returns CDR1 GTSNPN and CDR2 SVGIG (reference sequence). This CDR3 spans 13 amino acids. The ends were cut back, 4 bases at V and 6 bases at J, with 12 bases in the middle.

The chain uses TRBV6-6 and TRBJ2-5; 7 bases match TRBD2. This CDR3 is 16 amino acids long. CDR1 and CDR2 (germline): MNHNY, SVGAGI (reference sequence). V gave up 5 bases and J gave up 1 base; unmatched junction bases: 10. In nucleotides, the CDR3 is TGTGCCAGCAGTCCACTCCCGGGACTATCCCAAGAGACCCAGTACTTC. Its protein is CASSPLPGLSQETQYF.